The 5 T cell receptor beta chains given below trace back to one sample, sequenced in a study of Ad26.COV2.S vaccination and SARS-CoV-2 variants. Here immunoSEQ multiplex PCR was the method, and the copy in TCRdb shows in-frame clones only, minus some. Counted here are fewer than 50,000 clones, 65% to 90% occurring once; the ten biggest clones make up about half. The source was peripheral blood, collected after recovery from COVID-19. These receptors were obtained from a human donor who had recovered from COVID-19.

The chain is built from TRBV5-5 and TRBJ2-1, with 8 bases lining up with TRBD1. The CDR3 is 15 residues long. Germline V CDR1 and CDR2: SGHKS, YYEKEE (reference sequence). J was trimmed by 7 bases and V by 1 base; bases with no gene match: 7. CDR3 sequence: CASSLTGGLWNEQFF. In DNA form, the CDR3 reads TGTGCCAGCAGCTTGACAGGGGGACTTTGGAATGAGCAGTTCTTC.

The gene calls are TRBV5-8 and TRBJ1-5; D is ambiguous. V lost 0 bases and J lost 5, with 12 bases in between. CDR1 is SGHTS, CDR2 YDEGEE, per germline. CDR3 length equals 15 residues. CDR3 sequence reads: CASSLGGRTDQPQHF. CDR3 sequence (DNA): TGTGCCAGCAGCTTGGGCGGGCGGACGGATCAGCCCCAGCATTTT.

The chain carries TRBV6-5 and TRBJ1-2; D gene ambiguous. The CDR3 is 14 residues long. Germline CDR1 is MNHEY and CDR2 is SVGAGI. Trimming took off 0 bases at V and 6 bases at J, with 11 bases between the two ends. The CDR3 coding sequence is TGTGCCAGCAGTTACTCGAGCGCGTGGAATGGCTACACCTTC. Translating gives CASSYSSAWNGYTF.

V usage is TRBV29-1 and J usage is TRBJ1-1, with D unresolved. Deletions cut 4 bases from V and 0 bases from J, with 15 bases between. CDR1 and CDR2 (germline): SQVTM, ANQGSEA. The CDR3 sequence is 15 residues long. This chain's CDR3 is CSVVGRTRVNTEAFF. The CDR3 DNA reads TGCAGCGTTGTTGGACGTACGAGGGTGAACACTGAAGCTTTCTTT.

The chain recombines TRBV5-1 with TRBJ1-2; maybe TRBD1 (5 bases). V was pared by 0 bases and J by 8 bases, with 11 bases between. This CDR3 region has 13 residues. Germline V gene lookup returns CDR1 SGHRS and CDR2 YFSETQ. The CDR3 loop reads CASSLEAGRGYTF. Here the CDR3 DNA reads TGCGCCAGCAGCTTGGAGGCAGGGCGAGGCTACACCTTC.